This T cell receptor (beta chain) was recovered during a study of beta chain features in type 1 diabetes. About the research overall: The number of sorted cells examined across all samples was 107,917,701.

Germline-derived CDR1 and CDR2 are LNHNV and YYDKDF (reference sequence). The CDR3 consists of 16 residues. Trimming pared 3 bases from V and 2 bases from J, leaving 14 bases between. General study results and limits: For Type 1 diabetes patients, all four CD4+ subsets carried TCRB CDR3s that were moderately but significantly shorter.

Comments on this clone: Antigen: not known.

Investigators reverse transcribed all isolated RNA, so they sequenced expressed TCRB transcripts. Measured with immunoSEQ multiplex PCR; TCRdb has only the in-frame clones, and not every one. The repertoire holds around 260,000 clones, with over 20% as singletons. This receptor was taken from a woman aged 35 to 49 with type 1 diabetes. V and J are TRBV15 and TRBJ1-5, with D possibly being TRBD1 (6 bases). The specimen was naive CD4+ T cells from blood. CDR3 DNA: TGTGCCACCAGCAGTGGGGCACAGGGTCGCAATCAGCCCCAGCATTTT. Protein sequence: CATSSGAQGRNQPQHF.